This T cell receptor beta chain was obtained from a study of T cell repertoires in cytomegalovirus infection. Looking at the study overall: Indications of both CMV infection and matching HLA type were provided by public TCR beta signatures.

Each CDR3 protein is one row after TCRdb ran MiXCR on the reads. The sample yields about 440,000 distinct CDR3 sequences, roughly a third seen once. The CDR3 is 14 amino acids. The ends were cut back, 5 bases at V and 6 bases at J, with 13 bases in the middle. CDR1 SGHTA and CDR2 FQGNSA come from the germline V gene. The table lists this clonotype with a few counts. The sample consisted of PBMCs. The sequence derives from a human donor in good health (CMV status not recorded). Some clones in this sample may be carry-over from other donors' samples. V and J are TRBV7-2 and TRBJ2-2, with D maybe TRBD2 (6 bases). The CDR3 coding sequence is TGTGCCAGCAGCCGGGACTTCCCGGCCGGGGAGCTGTTTTTT. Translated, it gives CASSRDFPAGELFF.